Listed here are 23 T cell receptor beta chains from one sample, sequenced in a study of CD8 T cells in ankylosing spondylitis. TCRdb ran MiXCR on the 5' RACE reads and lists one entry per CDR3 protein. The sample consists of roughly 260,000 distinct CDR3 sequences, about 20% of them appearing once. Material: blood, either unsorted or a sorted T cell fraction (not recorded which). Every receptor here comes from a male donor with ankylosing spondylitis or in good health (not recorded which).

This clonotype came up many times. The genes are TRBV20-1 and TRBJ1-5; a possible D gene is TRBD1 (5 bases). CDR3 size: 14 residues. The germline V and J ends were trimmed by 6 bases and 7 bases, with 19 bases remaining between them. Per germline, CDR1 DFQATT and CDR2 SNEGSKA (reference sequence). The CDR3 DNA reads TGCAGTGCGACCCGATGGGGCATAGACCAGCCCCAGCATTTT. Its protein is CSATRWGIDQPQHF.

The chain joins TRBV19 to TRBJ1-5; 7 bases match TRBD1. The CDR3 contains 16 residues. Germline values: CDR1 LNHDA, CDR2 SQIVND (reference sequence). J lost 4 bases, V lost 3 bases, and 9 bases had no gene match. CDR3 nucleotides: TGTGCCAGTAGTATTGGCGGGACAGCTCGTAATCAGCCCCAGCATTTT. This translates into CASSIGGTARNQPQHF.

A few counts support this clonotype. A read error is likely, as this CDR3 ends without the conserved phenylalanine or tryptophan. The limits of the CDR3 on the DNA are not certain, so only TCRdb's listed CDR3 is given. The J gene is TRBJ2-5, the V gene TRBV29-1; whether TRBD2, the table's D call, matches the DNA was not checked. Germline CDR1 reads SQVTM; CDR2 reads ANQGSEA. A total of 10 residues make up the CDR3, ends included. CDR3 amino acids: CSVLTGTSIV.

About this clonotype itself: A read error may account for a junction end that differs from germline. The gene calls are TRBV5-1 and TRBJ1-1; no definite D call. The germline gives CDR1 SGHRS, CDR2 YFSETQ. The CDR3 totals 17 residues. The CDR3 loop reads CVSSHGLGPQMNTEAFF. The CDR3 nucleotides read TGCGTCAGCAGCCATGGGCTGGGTCCACAGATGAACACTGAAGCTTTCTTT.

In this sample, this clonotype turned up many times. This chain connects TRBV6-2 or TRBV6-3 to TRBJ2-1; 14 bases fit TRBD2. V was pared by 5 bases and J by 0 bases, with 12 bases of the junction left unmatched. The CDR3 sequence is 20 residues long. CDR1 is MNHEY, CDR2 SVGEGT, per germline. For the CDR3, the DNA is TGTGCCAGCAGTACAGCACGGACTAGCGGGGGGCCAAGCTCCTACAATGAGCAGTTCTTC. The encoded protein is CASSTARTSGGPSSYNEQFF.

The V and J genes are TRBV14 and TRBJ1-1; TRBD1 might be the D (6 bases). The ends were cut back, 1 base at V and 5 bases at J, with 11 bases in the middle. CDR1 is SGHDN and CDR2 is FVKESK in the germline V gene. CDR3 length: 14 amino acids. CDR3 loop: CASSQATGRTEAFF. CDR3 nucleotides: TGTGCCAGCAGCCAAGCAACAGGGCGGACTGAAGCTTTCTTT. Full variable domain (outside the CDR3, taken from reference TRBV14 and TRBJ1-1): EAGVTQFPSHSVIEKGQTVTLRCDPISGHDNLYWYRRVMGKEIKFLLHFVKESKQDESGMPNNRFLAERTGGTYSTLKVQPAELEDSGVYFCASSQATGRTEAFFGQGTRLTVV.

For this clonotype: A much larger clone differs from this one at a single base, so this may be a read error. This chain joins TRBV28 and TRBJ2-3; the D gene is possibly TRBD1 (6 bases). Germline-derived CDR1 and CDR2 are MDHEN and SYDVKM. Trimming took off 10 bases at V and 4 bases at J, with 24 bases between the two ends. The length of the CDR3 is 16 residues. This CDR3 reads CATAGVQLARSDTQYF. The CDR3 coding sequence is TGTGCCACGGCAGGGGTCCAGCTAGCCCGCTCAGATACGCAGTATTTT. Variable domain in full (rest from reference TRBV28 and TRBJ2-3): DVKVTQSSRYLVKRTGEKVFLECVQDMDHENMFWYRQDPGLGLRLIYFSYDVKMKEKGDIPEGYSVSREKKERFSLILESASTNQTSMYLCATAGVQLARSDTQYFGPGTRLTVL.

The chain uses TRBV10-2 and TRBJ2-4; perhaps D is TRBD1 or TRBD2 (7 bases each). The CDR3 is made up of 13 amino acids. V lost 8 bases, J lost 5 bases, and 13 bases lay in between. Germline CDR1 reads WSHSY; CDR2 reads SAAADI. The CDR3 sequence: CASGEGQQNIQYF. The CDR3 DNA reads TGCGCCAGCGGGGAGGGACAGCAAAACATTCAGTACTTC.

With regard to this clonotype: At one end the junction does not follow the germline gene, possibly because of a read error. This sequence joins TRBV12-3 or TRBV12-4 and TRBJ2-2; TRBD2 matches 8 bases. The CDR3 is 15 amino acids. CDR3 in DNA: TGTGCCAACAGTCCCCCGGGAGGGCGGGCCGGGGAGCTGTTTTTT. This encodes CANSPPGGRAGELFF.

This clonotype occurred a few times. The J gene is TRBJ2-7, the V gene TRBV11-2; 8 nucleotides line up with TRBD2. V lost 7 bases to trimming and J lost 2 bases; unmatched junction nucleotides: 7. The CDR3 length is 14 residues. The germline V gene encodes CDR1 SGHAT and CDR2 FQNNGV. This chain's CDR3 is CASKLGLGTYEQYV. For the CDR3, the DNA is TGTGCCAGCAAATTGGGACTAGGAACCTACGAGCAGTACGTC.

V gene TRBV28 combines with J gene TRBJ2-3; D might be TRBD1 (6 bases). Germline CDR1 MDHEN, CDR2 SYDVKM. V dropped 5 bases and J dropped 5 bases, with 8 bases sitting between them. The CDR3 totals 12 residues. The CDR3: CASSIQGDTQYF. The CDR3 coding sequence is TGTGCCAGCAGTATACAGGGAGATACGCAGTATTTT.

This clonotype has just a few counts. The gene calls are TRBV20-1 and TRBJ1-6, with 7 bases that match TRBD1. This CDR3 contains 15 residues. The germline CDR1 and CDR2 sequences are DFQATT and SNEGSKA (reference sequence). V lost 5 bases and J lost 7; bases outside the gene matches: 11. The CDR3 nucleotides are TGCAGTGCTCAACAGGGGAATTCATGGAATTCACCCCTCCACTTT. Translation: CSAQQGNSWNSPLHF.

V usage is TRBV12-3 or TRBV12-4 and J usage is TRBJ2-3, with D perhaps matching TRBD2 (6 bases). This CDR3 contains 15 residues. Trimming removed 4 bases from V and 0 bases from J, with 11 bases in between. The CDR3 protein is CASSSTSISTDTQYF. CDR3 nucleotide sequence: TGTGCCAGCAGTTCCACTAGCATCAGCACAGATACGCAGTATTTT.

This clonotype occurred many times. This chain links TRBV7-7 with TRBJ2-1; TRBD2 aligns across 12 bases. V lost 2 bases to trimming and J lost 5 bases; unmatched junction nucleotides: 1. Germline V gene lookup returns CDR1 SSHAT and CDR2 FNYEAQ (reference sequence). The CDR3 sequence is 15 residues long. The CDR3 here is CASSLLAGGNNEQFF. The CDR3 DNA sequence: TGTGCCAGCAGCTTACTAGCGGGAGGGAACAATGAGCAGTTCTTC.

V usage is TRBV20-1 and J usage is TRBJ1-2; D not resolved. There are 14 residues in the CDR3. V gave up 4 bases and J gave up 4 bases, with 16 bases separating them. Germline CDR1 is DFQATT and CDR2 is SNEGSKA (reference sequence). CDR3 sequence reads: CSAIATSELYGYTF. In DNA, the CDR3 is TGCAGTGCTATCGCCACCTCGGAGCTCTATGGCTACACCTTC.

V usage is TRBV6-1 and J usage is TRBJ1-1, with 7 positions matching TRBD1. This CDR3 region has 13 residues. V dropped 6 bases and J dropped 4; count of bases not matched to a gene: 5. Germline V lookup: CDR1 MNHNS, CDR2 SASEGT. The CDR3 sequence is CASRKTGLTEAFF. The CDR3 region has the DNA TGTGCCAGCAGGAAGACAGGGCTCACTGAAGCTTTCTTT.

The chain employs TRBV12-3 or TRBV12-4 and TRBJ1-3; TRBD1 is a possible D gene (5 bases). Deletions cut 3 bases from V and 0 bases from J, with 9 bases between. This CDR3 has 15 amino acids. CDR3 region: CASSLGTPSGNTIYF. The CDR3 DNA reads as TGTGCCAGCAGTTTGGGGACGCCCTCTGGAAACACCATATATTTT.

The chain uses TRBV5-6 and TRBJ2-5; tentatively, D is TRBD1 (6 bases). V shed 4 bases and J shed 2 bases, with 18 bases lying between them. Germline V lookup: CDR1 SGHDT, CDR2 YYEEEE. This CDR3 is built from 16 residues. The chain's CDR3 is CASSPVGRDIQETQYF. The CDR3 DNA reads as TGTGCCAGCAGCCCCGTTGGCCGGGACATACAAGAGACCCAGTACTTC. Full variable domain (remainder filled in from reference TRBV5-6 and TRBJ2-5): DAGVTQSPTHLIKTRGQQVTLRCSPKSGHDTVSWYQQALGQGPQFIFQYYEEEERQRGNFPDRFSGHQFPNYSSELNVNALLLGDSALYLCASSPVGRDIQETQYFGPGTRLLVL.

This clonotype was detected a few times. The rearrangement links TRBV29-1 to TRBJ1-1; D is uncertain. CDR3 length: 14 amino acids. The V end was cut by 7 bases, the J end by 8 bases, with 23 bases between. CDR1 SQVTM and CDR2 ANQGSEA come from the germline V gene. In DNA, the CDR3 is TGCAGCGGGCTGATACGGGGTAGAGAGTTAGAAGCTTTCTTT. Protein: CSGLIRGRELEAFF.

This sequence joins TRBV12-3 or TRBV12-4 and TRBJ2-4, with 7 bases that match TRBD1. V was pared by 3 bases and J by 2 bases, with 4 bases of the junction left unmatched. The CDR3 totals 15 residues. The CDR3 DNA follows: TGTGCCAGCAGTTTGGCACAGGGGACCAAAAACATTCAGTACTTC. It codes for CASSLAQGTKNIQYF.

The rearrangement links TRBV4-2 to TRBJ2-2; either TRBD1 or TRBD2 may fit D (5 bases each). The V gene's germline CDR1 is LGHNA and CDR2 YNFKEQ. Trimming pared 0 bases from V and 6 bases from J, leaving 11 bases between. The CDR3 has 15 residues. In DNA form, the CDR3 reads TGTGCCAGCAGCCAAGATCTCGGGACCTCCGGGGAGCTGTTTTTT. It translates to CASSQDLGTSGELFF.

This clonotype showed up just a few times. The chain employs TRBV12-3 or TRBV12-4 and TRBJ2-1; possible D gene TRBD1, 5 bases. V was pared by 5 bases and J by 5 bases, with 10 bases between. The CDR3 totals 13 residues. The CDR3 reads CASSHRQNNEQFF. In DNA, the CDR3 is TGTGCCAGCAGTCATCGACAGAACAATGAGCAGTTCTTC.

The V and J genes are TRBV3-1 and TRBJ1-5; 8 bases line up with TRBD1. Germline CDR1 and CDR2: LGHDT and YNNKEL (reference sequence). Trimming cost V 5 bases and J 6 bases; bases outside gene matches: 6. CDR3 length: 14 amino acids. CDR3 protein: CASSLAGGSQPQHF. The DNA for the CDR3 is TGTGCCAGCAGCTTGGCAGGGGGCTCTCAGCCCCAGCATTTT. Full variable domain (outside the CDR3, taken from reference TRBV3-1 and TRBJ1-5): DTAVSQTPKYLVTQMGNDKSIKCEQNLGHDTMYWYKQDSKKFLKIMFSYNNKELIINETVPNRFSPKSPDKAHLNLHINSLELGDSAVYFCASSLAGGSQPQHFGDGTRLSIL.